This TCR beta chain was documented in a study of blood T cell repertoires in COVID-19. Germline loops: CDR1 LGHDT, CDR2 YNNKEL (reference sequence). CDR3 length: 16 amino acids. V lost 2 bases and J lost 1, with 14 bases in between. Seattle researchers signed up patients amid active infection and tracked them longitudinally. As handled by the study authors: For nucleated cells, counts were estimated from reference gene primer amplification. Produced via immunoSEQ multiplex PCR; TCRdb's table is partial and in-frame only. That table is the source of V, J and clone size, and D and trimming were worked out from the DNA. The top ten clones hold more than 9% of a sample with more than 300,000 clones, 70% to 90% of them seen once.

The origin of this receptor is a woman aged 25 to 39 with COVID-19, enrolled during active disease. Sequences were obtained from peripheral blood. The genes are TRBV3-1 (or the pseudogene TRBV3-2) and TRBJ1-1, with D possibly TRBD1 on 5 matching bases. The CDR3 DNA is TGTGCCAGCAGCCAAAGCCTCCCTACAGGGAACACTGAAGCTTTCTTT. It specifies CASSQSLPTGNTEAFF.